A selection of T cell receptor beta chains follows, all from one sample in a study of T cell clonotyping in hematopoietic cell transplantation. Sequencing used immunoSEQ multiplex PCR; TCRdb keeps in-frame clones, though not all of them. The sample yields 46,000 or so clones, 80% to 90% seen once. This specimen was peripheral blood mononuclear cells, taken before stem cell transplant. The source of these receptors is a man between 60 and 75 years old with biphenotypic leukemia. Some clones in this sample may be carry-over from other donors' samples. Both conserved end residues are part of each CDR3. The order of the fields is clone size, V gene, D gene, J gene, CDR3 DNA, CDR3 protein. A D gene is named only where the DNA matches it firmly. Clone size is shown for a subset of rows, as once, few, many or a class of expanded clone.

NA	TRBV10-2	TRBD1	TRBJ1-4	TGCGCCAGCAGTGAGTCTGCTGAGACAGGGGGGAGTGAAAAACTGTTTTTT	CASSESAETGGSEKLFF
NA	TRBV11-1	NA	TRBJ1-1	TGTGCCAGCAGCTTTCTAGGAGATGAAGCTTTCTTT	CASSFLGDEAFF
few	TRBV10-3	NA	TRBJ1-5	TGTGCCATCAGTGAGTCGAATGGGGGGCGCGGTCAGCCCCAGCATTTT	CAISESNGGRGQPQHF
NA	TRBV6-5	NA	TRBJ2-1	TGTGCCAGCGCGGGGCGCCTGAGCTCCTACAATGAGCAGTTCTTC	CASAGRLSSYNEQFF
once	TRBV27	NA	TRBJ1-2	TGTGCCAGCAGTTTAATAGGGGGCTATGGCTACACCTTC	CASSLIGGYGYTF
NA	TRBV6-6	TRBD1	TRBJ2-6	TGTGCCAGCATTAAGGACAGGGCTGGGGCCAACGTCCTGACTTTC	CASIKDRAGANVLTF
once	TRBV4-1	TRBD1	TRBJ2-7	TGCGCCAGCAGCCAAGCAATCGGGGACAGGGGGAGCTACGAGCAGTACTTC	CASSQAIGDRGSYEQYF
NA	TRBV30	NA	TRBJ2-7	TGTGCCTGGAGTGCCAACGGCTACGAGCAGTACTTC	CAWSANGYEQYF
NA	TRBV6-5	TRBD2	TRBJ2-1	TGTGCCAGCAGTTACTGGGAAGCGGGGGCCAATGAGCAGTTCTTC	CASSYWEAGANEQFF
NA	TRBV18	NA	TRBJ1-4	TGTGCCAGCTCTCGCCCTAATGAAAAACTGTTTTTT	CASSRPNEKLFF
NA	TRBV30	NA	TRBJ1-4	TGTGCCTGGCGGGAGGGGTCAACTAATGAAAAACTGTTTTTT	CAWREGSTNEKLFF
NA	TRBV7-3	NA	TRBJ2-2	TGTGCCAGCAGCTTAAATTCAGTGGCGGCCGGGTATCCCGGGGAGCTGTTTTTT	CASSLNSVAAGYPGELFF
NA	TRBV5-6	NA	TRBJ2-5	TGTGCCAGCAGCGCCTCGGGTTTCCAAGAGACCCAGTACTTC	CASSASGFQETQYF
few	TRBV5-1	TRBD1	TRBJ1-4	TGCGCCAGCAGACCTACGGACAGGGCAAATGAAAAACTGTTTTTT	CASRPTDRANEKLFF
NA	TRBV6-5	NA	TRBJ2-7	TGTGCCAGCAGTTATACCAGGGGCGAGCAGTACTTC	CASSYTRGEQYF